Listed below are T cell receptor beta chains from one sample, sequenced in a study of blood T cell repertoires in COVID-19. Assay: immunoSEQ multiplex PCR; the TCRdb copy retains only in-frame clones and omits some. The table includes over 100,000 clones, 84% detected once. Sequences were obtained from peripheral blood. Every receptor here comes from a woman aged 50 to 60 with acute or convalescent COVID-19. The CDR3 runs from the conserved cysteine through the conserved F or W. Fields, in order: J gene, clone size, V gene, D gene, CDR3 protein, CDR3 DNA. A D gene is named only where the DNA matches it firmly. Size tells how often a clone was seen (once, few, many) or the class of an expanded clone, and some rows leave it out.

J gene: TRBJ2-2
clone size: NA
V gene: TRBV6-6
D gene: NA
CDR3 protein: CASSYFGGNTGELFF
CDR3 DNA: TGTGCCAGCAGTTACTTCGGGGGGAACACCGGGGAGCTGTTTTTT

J gene: TRBJ1-6
clone size: NA
V gene: TRBV19
D gene: TRBD1
CDR3 protein: CATHLRDRDPSPLHF
CDR3 DNA: TGTGCCACCCACCTCCGGGACAGGGACCCCTCACCCCTCCACTTT

J gene: TRBJ2-4
clone size: NA
V gene: TRBV19
D gene: NA
CDR3 protein: CASTQGWAKNIQYF
CDR3 DNA: TGTGCCAGTACCCAGGGGTGGGCCAAAAACATTCAGTACTTC

J gene: TRBJ1-1
clone size: NA
V gene: TRBV9
D gene: TRBD1
CDR3 protein: CASSPYRGTEAFF
CDR3 DNA: TGTGCCAGCAGCCCGTACAGGGGAACTGAAGCTTTCTTT

J gene: TRBJ1-3
clone size: NA
V gene: TRBV6-5
D gene: NA
CDR3 protein: CASREQGSGNTIYF
CDR3 DNA: TGTGCCAGCAGGGAGCAGGGGAGTGGAAACACCATATATTTT

J gene: TRBJ1-1
clone size: NA
V gene: TRBV10-3
D gene: NA
CDR3 protein: CATLGQFEAFF
CDR3 DNA: TGTGCCACCCTCGGACAATTTGAAGCTTTCTTT

J gene: TRBJ1-3
clone size: NA
V gene: TRBV6-1
D gene: NA
CDR3 protein: CASSELRRSGNTIYF
CDR3 DNA: TGTGCCAGCAGTGAGCTTCGGAGATCTGGAAACACCATATATTTT

J gene: TRBJ2-7
clone size: NA
V gene: TRBV15
D gene: TRBD2
CDR3 protein: CATSRGGDSYEQYF
CDR3 DNA: TGTGCCACCAGCAGGGGGGGGGACTCCTACGAGCAGTACTTC

J gene: TRBJ1-4
clone size: NA
V gene: TRBV19
D gene: NA
CDR3 protein: CATRRPGEGRMRKLFF
CDR3 DNA: TGTGCCACCCGACGGCCGGGAGAGGGGAGAATGAGGAAACTGTTTTTT

J gene: TRBJ1-2
clone size: few
V gene: TRBV6-5
D gene: TRBD1
CDR3 protein: CASETGEATRGYTF
CDR3 DNA: TGTGCCAGCGAAACAGGGGAGGCTACGAGAGGCTACACCTTC

J gene: TRBJ2-1
clone size: NA
V gene: TRBV6-5
D gene: NA
CDR3 protein: CASSLGHLNEQFF
CDR3 DNA: TGTGCCAGCAGCTTGGGACACCTCAATGAGCAGTTCTTC

J gene: TRBJ1-5
clone size: NA
V gene: TRBV28
D gene: TRBD1
CDR3 protein: CASRKGTGEGVWKPQHF
CDR3 DNA: TGTGCCAGCAGAAAAGGGACAGGGGAAGGGGTATGGAAGCCCCAGCATTTT

J gene: TRBJ1-5
clone size: NA
V gene: TRBV28
D gene: TRBD1
CDR3 protein: CASSLGQLNQPQHF
CDR3 DNA: TGTGCCAGCAGTTTGGGACAGTTAAATCAGCCCCAGCATTTT

J gene: TRBJ2-3
clone size: NA
V gene: TRBV11-2
D gene: TRBD2
CDR3 protein: CASSLALATLPQYF
CDR3 DNA: TGTGCCAGCAGCCTGGCACTAGCGACCCTACCGCAGTATTTT

J gene: TRBJ1-1
clone size: few
V gene: TRBV2
D gene: TRBD1
CDR3 protein: CASRSQGGGTGQMNTEAFF
CDR3 DNA: TGTGCCAGCAGGAGTCAAGGGGGGGGGACAGGACAAATGAACACTGAAGCTTTCTTT

J gene: TRBJ1-5
clone size: NA
V gene: TRBV20-1
D gene: NA
CDR3 protein: CSASRLSASNQPQHF
CDR3 DNA: TGCAGTGCTAGTCGTCTGTCTGCGTCTAATCAGCCCCAGCATTTT

J gene: TRBJ1-1
clone size: NA
V gene: TRBV5-1
D gene: NA
CDR3 protein: CASSTGGVMNTEAFF
CDR3 DNA: TGCGCCAGCAGTACCGGGGGGGTAATGAACACTGAAGCTTTCTTT

J gene: TRBJ1-6
clone size: NA
V gene: TRBV30
D gene: NA
CDR3 protein: CAWSSGLDSPLHF
CDR3 DNA: TGTGCCTGGAGTTCAGGACTAGACTCACCCCTCCACTTT

J gene: TRBJ1-2
clone size: once
V gene: TRBV9
D gene: TRBD1
CDR3 protein: CASSAQTGDVGYTF
CDR3 DNA: TGTGCCAGCAGCGCCCAGACAGGGGATGTTGGCTACACCTTC

J gene: TRBJ1-2
clone size: NA
V gene: TRBV5-6
D gene: NA
CDR3 protein: CASSFYGEGYTF
CDR3 DNA: TGTGCCAGCAGCTTCTACGGGGAGGGCTACACCTTC

J gene: TRBJ1-2
clone size: NA
V gene: TRBV6-5
D gene: TRBD1
CDR3 protein: CASSLTGSGYTF
CDR3 DNA: TGTGCCAGCAGTTTGACAGGGTCTGGCTACACCTTC

J gene: TRBJ2-7
clone size: NA
V gene: TRBV6-5
D gene: TRBD1
CDR3 protein: CASRSDRITNEQYF
CDR3 DNA: TGTGCCAGCAGATCGGACAGGATTACTAACGAGCAGTACTTC

J gene: TRBJ1-1
clone size: NA
V gene: TRBV3-1/TRBV3-2
D gene: TRBD1
CDR3 protein: CASSPWDRSAEAFF
CDR3 DNA: TGTGCCAGCAGCCCTTGGGACAGGAGCGCTGAAGCTTTCTTT

J gene: TRBJ1-2
clone size: NA
V gene: TRBV4-2
D gene: NA
CDR3 protein: CASSQALGGQTTSYGYTF
CDR3 DNA: TGTGCCAGCAGCCAAGCCCTGGGCGGACAGACTACCTCCTATGGCTACACCTTC

J gene: TRBJ1-5
clone size: once
V gene: TRBV3-1/TRBV3-2
D gene: TRBD1
CDR3 protein: CASSQPEMDREVNQPQHF
CDR3 DNA: TGTGCCAGCAGCCAACCCGAGATGGACAGGGAGGTCAATCAGCCCCAGCATTTT

J gene: TRBJ2-2
clone size: once
V gene: TRBV4-2
D gene: TRBD2
CDR3 protein: CASSQELAGGPGTGELFF
CDR3 DNA: TGTGCCAGCAGCCAAGAATTAGCGGGGGGGCCGGGCACCGGGGAGCTGTTTTTT

J gene: TRBJ1-3
clone size: NA
V gene: TRBV28
D gene: TRBD1
CDR3 protein: CASSSDRNTIYF
CDR3 DNA: TGTGCCAGCAGTTCGGACAGGAACACCATATATTTT

J gene: TRBJ2-2
clone size: NA
V gene: TRBV24-1
D gene: TRBD1
CDR3 protein: CATSDPTGTGNTGELFF
CDR3 DNA: TGTGCCACCAGTGATCCCACCGGGACAGGGAACACCGGGGAGCTGTTTTTT

J gene: TRBJ2-7
clone size: NA
V gene: TRBV5-4
D gene: TRBD2
CDR3 protein: CASSFTSGSYEQYF
CDR3 DNA: TGTGCCAGCAGCTTCACTAGCGGATCCTACGAGCAGTACTTC

J gene: TRBJ1-1
clone size: NA
V gene: TRBV6-5
D gene: NA
CDR3 protein: CASSYFGVGDTEAFF
CDR3 DNA: TGTGCCAGCAGTTACTTTGGGGTGGGAGACACTGAAGCTTTCTTT

J gene: TRBJ1-1
clone size: few
V gene: TRBV19
D gene: NA
CDR3 protein: CASSISGQPNTEAFF
CDR3 DNA: TGTGCCAGTAGTATAAGTGGGCAGCCGAACACTGAAGCTTTCTTT

J gene: TRBJ1-2
clone size: NA
V gene: TRBV11-2
D gene: NA
CDR3 protein: CASSLGLSPNYGYTF
CDR3 DNA: TGTGCCAGCAGCTTAGGTCTCAGTCCTAACTATGGCTACACCTTC

J gene: TRBJ2-3
clone size: NA
V gene: TRBV28
D gene: NA
CDR3 protein: CASSLSLNTDTQYF
CDR3 DNA: TGTGCCAGCAGTTTAAGCCTGAACACAGATACGCAGTATTTT

J gene: TRBJ2-3
clone size: NA
V gene: TRBV2
D gene: NA
CDR3 protein: CASSEGVARGTDTQYF
CDR3 DNA: TGTGCCAGCAGTGAAGGGGTGGCCAGGGGCACAGATACGCAGTATTTT

J gene: TRBJ1-2
clone size: NA
V gene: TRBV6-5
D gene: NA
CDR3 protein: CASGAGGSYGYTF
CDR3 DNA: TGTGCCAGCGGGGCGGGGGGTAGCTATGGCTACACCTTC

J gene: TRBJ2-3
clone size: NA
V gene: TRBV18
D gene: TRBD2
CDR3 protein: CASSSNLLAADTQYF
CDR3 DNA: TGTGCCAGCTCGTCCAATTTACTAGCGGCAGATACGCAGTATTTT

J gene: TRBJ1-1
clone size: NA
V gene: TRBV7-3
D gene: NA
CDR3 protein: CASSYRVHTEAFF
CDR3 DNA: TGTGCCAGCAGCTACAGGGTTCACACTGAAGCTTTCTTT

J gene: TRBJ2-7
clone size: NA
V gene: TRBV30
D gene: TRBD1
CDR3 protein: CAWSLRQGANEQYF
CDR3 DNA: TGTGCCTGGAGCCTCCGACAGGGGGCGAACGAGCAGTACTTC

J gene: TRBJ1-6
clone size: once
V gene: TRBV7-3
D gene: NA
CDR3 protein: CASSLGGYNSPLHF
CDR3 DNA: TGTGCCAGCAGCTTGGGAGGTTATAATTCACCCCTCCACTTT

J gene: TRBJ2-4
clone size: NA
V gene: TRBV9
D gene: NA
CDR3 protein: CASSVFPGLQGNIQYF
CDR3 DNA: TGTGCCAGCAGCGTATTCCCCGGATTACAGGGAAACATTCAGTACTTC

J gene: TRBJ1-1
clone size: NA
V gene: TRBV6-5
D gene: TRBD1
CDR3 protein: CASSFDRARFEAFF
CDR3 DNA: TGTGCCAGCAGTTTTGACAGGGCCCGATTTGAAGCTTTCTTT

J gene: TRBJ2-7
clone size: NA
V gene: TRBV6-5
D gene: NA
CDR3 protein: CASSQQGRYEQYF
CDR3 DNA: TGTGCCAGCAGTCAACAGGGGAGGTACGAGCAGTACTTC